Below are 20 T cell receptor beta chains sequenced from a single sample in a study of cytomegalovirus exposure and HLA in healthy donors (dated by TCRdb to about 2017). Library construction relied on the immunoSEQ multiplex PCR assay. For the multiplex PCR, a mixture combining 60 forward primers for TCR Vbeta segments and 13 reverse primers for TCR Jbeta segments was used. This immuneACCESS table, as held by TCRdb, lists in-frame sequences with V and J called but not all clones. Of the missing ones, under half trace to an unresolved V gene in checked studies; the others have no known cause. In this sample the table shows roughly 100,000 clones, 65% to 80% of which occur a single time. About 5.3% of the sample is taken by the ten largest. The sample comprised PBMCs. The receptor source for this set is a male donor in good health and CMV-seronegative.

This clone was seen more than once but under ten times. J is TRBJ2-7 and V is TRBV19; maybe TRBD1 (5 bases). The CDR3 length is 14 residues. The V end was cut by 2 bases, the J end by 1 base, with 9 bases between. Per the germline V gene, CDR1 is LNHDA and CDR2 is SQIVND (reference sequence). The CDR3 loop is CASSIQGRSYEQYF. In nucleotides, the CDR3 is TGTGCCAGTAGTATACAGGGTCGATCCTACGAGCAGTACTTC.

The rearrangement joins TRBV4-2 to TRBJ2-4; D possibly corresponds to TRBD1 (7 bases). The length of the CDR3 is 17 residues. The V end was cut by 1 base, the J end by 6 bases, with 19 bases between. CDR1 and CDR2 (germline): LGHNA, YNFKEQ. The CDR3 coding sequence is TGTGCCAGCAGCCAAGGTGGATCGCGGGACAGAAGAAACATTCAGTACTTC. Encoded protein: CASSQGGSRDRRNIQYF.

This chain uses TRBV7-3 with TRBJ2-1, with TRBD1 as a possible D gene (6 bases). The CDR3 runs to 15 residues. Germline CDR1 reads SGHTA; CDR2 reads FQGTGA. Trimming left V 5 bases short and J 7 bases short, with 18 bases between. CDR3 in amino acids: CASSLLPTGQNEQFF. The CDR3 coding sequence is TGTGCCAGCAGCCTTCTCCCGACAGGACAGAATGAGCAGTTCTTC.

In its sample, this clone was seen once. V and J are TRBV6-1 and TRBJ2-7; TRBD2 might be the D (6 bases). Between the trimmed V and J ends, which lost 6 bases and 3 bases, there was a span of 12 bases. CDR1 is MNHNS, CDR2 SASEGT, per germline. The CDR3 runs 13 residues. CDR3 residues: CASRLAPNYEQYF. In DNA, the CDR3 is TGTGCCAGCAGACTAGCACCGAACTACGAGCAGTACTTC.

The rearrangement joins TRBV15 to TRBJ1-4, with D unclear. Germline loops: CDR1 LNHNV, CDR2 YYDKDF (reference sequence). There are 16 residues in the CDR3. The ends were cut back, 1 base at V and 0 bases at J, with 9 bases in the middle. CDR3: CATSRGVPATNEKLFF. The CDR3, as DNA: TGTGCCACCAGCAGAGGTGTACCAGCAACTAATGAAAAACTGTTTTTT. Full variable domain (rest looked up from reference TRBV15 and TRBJ1-4): DAMVIQNPRYQVTQFGKPVTLSCSQTLNHNVMYWYQQKSSQAPKLLFHYYDKDFNNEADTPDNFQSRRPNTSFCFLDIRSPGLGDTAMYLCATSRGVPATNEKLFFGSGTQLSVL.

This clone was seen a single time. The CDR3 loop reads CASSVEAEQYF. The CDR3 DNA sequence: TGTGCCAGCAGCGTAGAGGCCGAGCAGTACTTC. The gene calls are TRBV2 and TRBJ2-7; no clear D gene. CDR1 is SNHLY and CDR2 is FYNNEI in the germline V gene. V was shortened by 6 bases and J by 6 bases, with 9 bases between the two germline ends. The CDR3 length is 11 residues.

The chain has TRBV11-3 and TRBJ1-1; D gene ambiguous. CDR1 SGHNT and CDR2 YENEEA come from the germline V gene. This CDR3 is built from 14 residues. V lost 8 bases and J lost 5, with 18 bases in between. CDR3 bases: TGTGCCAGCTCCAGAGAGGCGGGAGAGACTGAAGCTTTCTTT. Translating gives CASSREAGETEAFF.

This sequence joins TRBV9 and TRBJ2-1, with D unclear. V lost 4 bases and J 9 bases, leaving 11 bases between the germline ends. Germline V lookup: CDR1 SGDLS, CDR2 YYNGEE. This CDR3 is built from 12 residues. The CDR3 DNA reads TGTGCCAGCAGCCAATCTCTAGGTGAGCAGTTCTTC. Residues: CASSQSLGEQFF. Supplemented by reference TRBV9 and TRBJ2-1, the full variable domain reads DSGVTQTPKHLITATGQRVTLRCSPRSGDLSVYWYQQSLDQGLQFLIQYYNGEERAKGNILERFSAQQFPDLHSELNLSSLELGDSALYFCASSQSLGEQFFGPGTRLTVL.

The chain has TRBV4-2 and TRBJ1-2; D may be TRBD1 (5 bases). With 0 bases removed from V and 8 bases from J, the gap between germline ends came to 7 bases. Germline CDR1 LGHNA, CDR2 YNFKEQ. There are 12 residues in the CDR3. The CDR3 spells CASSQDGAGYTF. In DNA form, the CDR3 reads TGTGCCAGCAGCCAAGATGGGGCCGGCTACACCTTC.

The gene calls are TRBV6-1 and TRBJ2-3; TRBD1 matches at 7 bases. V gave up 1 base and J gave up 6 bases; unmatched junction bases: 10. Germline-derived CDR1 and CDR2 are MNHNS and SASEGT. The CDR3 contains 16 residues. This chain's CDR3 is CASSEEGYRGSDTQYF. In nucleotides, the CDR3 is TGTGCCAGCAGTGAAGAAGGATACAGGGGTTCGGATACGCAGTATTTT.

J is TRBJ2-3 and V is TRBV9, with 13 bases that match TRBD2. Germline V CDR1 and CDR2: SGDLS, YYNGEE. The V gene end was trimmed by 4 bases and the J gene end by 4 bases; junction bases not matched to a gene: 9. The CDR3 is 17 residues long. As DNA, the CDR3 is TGTGCCAGCAGCCCGACTAGCGGGAGGATATCATCAGATACGCAGTATTTT. It is translated as CASSPTSGRISSDTQYF. The variable domain in full, completed from reference TRBV9 and TRBJ2-3, reads DSGVTQTPKHLITATGQRVTLRCSPRSGDLSVYWYQQSLDQGLQFLIQYYNGEERAKGNILERFSAQQFPDLHSELNLSSLELGDSALYFCASSPTSGRISSDTQYFGPGTRLTVL.

This rearrangement joins TRBV19 to TRBJ1-2; D is perhaps TRBD1 (6 bases). With 3 bases removed from V and 0 bases from J, the gap between germline ends came to 17 bases. The CDR3 runs to 17 residues. The germline gives CDR1 LNHDA, CDR2 SQIVND (reference sequence). The CDR3 DNA follows: TGTGCCAGTAGTATCACAGGGACATTTTTGGCTAACTATGGCTACACCTTC. Translated: CASSITGTFLANYGYTF.

Concerning this clone itself: The sample carries other DNA sequences with the same CDR3. The chain is built from TRBV7-9 and TRBJ1-4; D gene ambiguous. Trimming took off 5 bases at V and 1 base at J, with 8 bases between the two ends. Germline CDR1 is SEHNR and CDR2 is FQNEAQ (reference sequence). There are 14 residues in the CDR3. The CDR3 region is CASSPGVTNEKLFF. CDR3 nucleotides: TGTGCCAGCAGCCCCGGAGTAACTAATGAAAAACTGTTTTTT.

This sequence joins TRBV27 and TRBJ2-7; 10 bases map to TRBD2. The CDR3 spans 14 residues. Trimming at V came to 5 bases and at J to 12 bases, leaving 13 bases not matched to a gene. CDR1 and CDR2 (germline): MNHEY, SMNVEV (reference sequence). Here the CDR3 reads CASSQGLAAWYLYF. The CDR3 coding sequence is TGTGCCAGCAGTCAAGGACTAGCGGCTTGGTATTTGTACTTC.

This chain connects TRBV7-3 to TRBJ2-7; 8 bases align to TRBD2. Germline assignment: CDR1 SGHTA and CDR2 FQGTGA. Germline trimming cut 2 bases from V and 4 bases from J; bases unmatched to any gene: 10. This CDR3 is 16 amino acids long. CDR3 DNA: TGTGCCAGCAGCTTACAGGGCGGGAGGCAACCGTACGAGCAGTACTTC. Translation: CASSLQGGRQPYEQYF. Complete variable domain (other parts from reference TRBV7-3 and TRBJ2-7): GAGVSQTPSNKVTEKGKYVELRCDPISGHTALYWYRQSLGQGPEFLIYFQGTGAADDSGLPNDRFFAVRPEGSVSTLKIQRTERGDSAVYLCASSLQGGRQPYEQYFGPGTRLTVT.

This sequence joins TRBV30 and TRBJ2-7; 7 positions match TRBD1. The germline V gene has CDR1 GTSNPN and CDR2 SVGIG (reference sequence). This CDR3 is built from 13 residues. The junction had 3 bases not matched to a gene; V was cut back by 3 bases and J by 1 base. CDR3 DNA: TGTGCCTGGAGAAGGACAGGATCCTACGAGCAGTACTTC. It encodes CAWRRTGSYEQYF.

The gene calls are TRBV7-8 and TRBJ2-7; D is unresolved. V was pared by 5 bases and J by 4 bases, with 15 bases between. Germline CDR1 and CDR2: SGHVS and FQNEAQ. This CDR3 comprises 14 residues. CDR3 sequence: CASSPPGFLYEQYF. CDR3 nucleotide sequence: TGTGCCAGCAGCCCACCCGGTTTCCTTTACGAGCAGTACTTC.

This clone has just a few counts. V is TRBV10-1 and J is TRBJ1-1; no reliable D call. This CDR3 has 14 residues. Germline V gene data show CDR1 as WNHNN and CDR2 as SYGVQD (reference sequence). V was pared by 5 bases and J by 1 base, with 11 bases between. The CDR3 is CASSPHGSNTEAFF. Here the CDR3 DNA reads TGCGCCAGCAGTCCACACGGGTCGAACACTGAAGCTTTCTTT.

This sequence joins TRBV5-6 and TRBJ2-3, with D perhaps TRBD1 (5 bases). Germline lookup yields CDR1 SGHDT and CDR2 YYEEEE. The V gene lost 2 bases and the J gene lost 2 bases, with 9 bases spanning the gap. CDR3 size: 14 residues. CDR3 in amino acids: CASSLWGSTDTQYF. In DNA form, the CDR3 reads TGTGCCAGCAGCTTATGGGGCTCCACAGATACGCAGTATTTT.

As concerns this clone: This specimen includes other DNA sequences encoding the same CDR3. V usage is TRBV5-1 and J usage is TRBJ2-3; 8 bases map to TRBD2. Germline assignment: CDR1 SGHRS and CDR2 YFSETQ. This CDR3 comprises 14 residues. With V trimmed by 2 bases and J by 1 base, 0 bases remained unmatched. The chain's CDR3 is CASSLAGGTDTQYF. CDR3 DNA sequence: TGCGCCAGCAGCTTAGCGGGGGGCACAGATACGCAGTATTTT.